This T cell receptor (beta chain) was retrieved from a study of control samples from healthy donors and cancer patients. Produced via immunoSEQ multiplex PCR; TCRdb's table is partial and in-frame only. The sample includes 100,000 to 150,000 clones, 80% to 90% of them seen just once. There are 13 residues in the CDR3. Trimming took off 4 bases at V and 8 bases at J, with 12 bases between the two ends. The sequenced sample was blood. The chain joins TRBV12-3 or TRBV12-4 to TRBJ2-1; TRBD1 or TRBD2 may be the D gene (5 bases each). The TCR was taken from a man between 60 and 75 years old in good health. CDR3 nucleotides: TGTGCCAGCAGTTCCTCAATGGGGGATGAGCAGTTCTTC. Amino acids: CASSSSMGDEQFF.